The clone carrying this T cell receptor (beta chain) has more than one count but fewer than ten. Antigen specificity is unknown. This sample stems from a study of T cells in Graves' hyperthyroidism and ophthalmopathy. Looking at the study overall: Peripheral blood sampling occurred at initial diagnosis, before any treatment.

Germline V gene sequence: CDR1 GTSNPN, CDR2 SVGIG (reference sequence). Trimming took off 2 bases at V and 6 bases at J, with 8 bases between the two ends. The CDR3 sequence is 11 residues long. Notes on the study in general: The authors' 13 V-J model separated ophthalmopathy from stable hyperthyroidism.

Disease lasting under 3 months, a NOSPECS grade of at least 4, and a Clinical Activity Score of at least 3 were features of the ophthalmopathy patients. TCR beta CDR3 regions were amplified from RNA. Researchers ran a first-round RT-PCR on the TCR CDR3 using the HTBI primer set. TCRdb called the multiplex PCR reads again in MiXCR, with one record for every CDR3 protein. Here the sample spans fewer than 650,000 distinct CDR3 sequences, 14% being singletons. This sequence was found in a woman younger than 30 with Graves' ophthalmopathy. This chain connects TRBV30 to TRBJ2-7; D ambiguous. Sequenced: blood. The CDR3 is CAWSPGGEQYF. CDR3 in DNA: TGTGCCTGGAGTCCCGGCGGCGAGCAGTACTTC.